A single T cell receptor (beta chain) is shown here with its context. Its specificity is not known. This CDR3 region has 15 residues. Germline lookup yields CDR1 SEHNR and CDR2 FQNEAQ (reference sequence). J was trimmed by 0 bases and V by 4 bases; bases with no gene match: 4. The sample originates from a study of blood T cells in healthy people across ages. Study-wide results and limits: Long-lived donors carried more naive CD4+ cells and greater diversity than aged donors.

Primers used in a second PCR of about 6 to 11 cycles were a sample-barcoded 5' primer and a J-beta primer mix. Each CDR3 protein is one row after TCRdb ran MiXCR on the 5' RACE reads. The table includes about 1.5 million distinct CDR3 sequences, approximately 43% detected once. Sequencing input: blood. The chain is built from TRBV7-9 and TRBJ1-1, with TRBD1 matching 8 bases. This TCR was sampled from a woman aged 18-29 years in good health. As DNA, the CDR3 is TGTGCCAGCAGCTATTTGGACAGGGTGAACACTGAAGCTTTCTTT. It translates to CASSYLDRVNTEAFF.